This T cell receptor (beta chain) was obtained from a study of blood T cell repertoires in COVID-19. About the research overall: COVID-19 samples from acute and convalescent phases originated in the United States, Italy and Spain. T cells, B-cell-depleted T cells, or PBMCs provided the cDNA or gDNA that served as material.

The data were produced by immunoSEQ multiplex PCR, yet TCRdb's version contains in-frame clones alone and is incomplete. The sample yields around 81,000 clones, over 70% seen once. Sequenced sample: peripheral blood. The origin of this receptor is a human donor in a cohort sampled during active COVID-19.

The CDR3 protein is CASTSRVGPYEQYF. The CDR3 nucleotides read TGTGCCAGTACCTCTCGTGTTGGCCCCTACGAGCAGTACTTC. J is TRBJ2-7 and V is TRBV19; unclear D gene. This CDR3 has 14 amino acids. The V gene's germline CDR1 is LNHDA and CDR2 SQIVND (reference sequence). V was shortened by 7 bases and J by 2 bases, with 15 bases between the two germline ends.